The clone carrying this TCR beta chain was detected only a few times. Its antigen is still unknown. Combining iRepertoire HTBI primers with Arm-PCR of CDR3 regions, the authors built TCR beta libraries. TCRdb redid the calling of the multiplex PCR reads with MiXCR, one entry per CDR3 protein. The sample lists around 400,000 distinct CDR3 sequences; roughly 23% were seen once. The ends were cut back, 7 bases at V and 4 bases at J, with 19 bases in the middle. The CDR3 contains 15 residues. CDR1 and CDR2 (germline): MNHNS, SASEGT. Time point defined: persistent/refractory GD, antithyroid drugs over 5 years with positive TRAb. Scientists built the TCR library using RNA that was extracted from PBMCs. The entry originates in a study of regulatory T cells in long-lasting Graves disease. The study, taken as a whole, reports: New patients shared about 910 public clonotypes, and persistent patients shared more, with about 2,700.

The sequence was collected from a woman aged 40 to 50 with Graves disease. The rearrangement links TRBV6-1 to TRBJ1-2, with D possibly matching TRBD1 (5 bases). The starting material was peripheral blood mononuclear cells (PBMCs), obtained when the disease was refractory, from a patient treated with antithyroid drugs. CDR3: CASTRDSADSYGYTF. CDR3 nucleotides: TGTGCCAGCACCCGTGACAGTGCTGATTCCTATGGCTACACCTTC.